These 31 T cell receptor beta chains originate from one sample sequenced in a study of shared clonotypes between healthy human individuals. This table comes from immunoSEQ multiplex PCR, and its TCRdb copy is limited to in-frame clones, with some not included. The table shows roughly 760,000 clones, with 74% occurring only once. Sequencing was performed on memory CD4+ T cells sorted from blood. Regarding subset: CD45RA-negative fraction. The receptors derive from a woman in her 30s in good health.

CDR3 DNA: TGTGCCAGCAGCGTAAGTAGCCTCACACACAATGAGCAGTTCTTC. This translates into CASSVSSLTHNEQFF. V is TRBV9 and J is TRBJ2-1; D is uncertain. The CDR3 runs 15 residues. V was cut by 1 base and J by 5 bases, with 13 bases left in between. Germline V CDR1 and CDR2: SGDLS, YYNGEE.

This clone was picked up a small number of times. The chain uses TRBV6-1 and TRBJ1-1; perhaps TRBD1 as D (5 bases). Trimming took off 4 bases at V and 6 bases at J, with 12 bases between the two ends. Germline V lookup: CDR1 MNHNS, CDR2 SASEGT. The CDR3 length is 13 residues. The CDR3 region has the DNA TGTGCCAGCAGTGTGCAGGGTGACGCTGAAGCTTTCTTT. It yields the protein CASSVQGDAEAFF.

V is TRBV6-1 and J is TRBJ1-2; a weak D match, TRBD1 (6 bases). Germline CDR1 is MNHNS and CDR2 is SASEGT. The V end was cut by 6 bases, the J end by 2 bases, with 10 bases between. The CDR3 is made up of 13 amino acids. The CDR3 is CASSLDSNYGYTF. CDR3 coding DNA: TGTGCCAGCAGCTTGGACAGCAACTATGGCTACACCTTC.

This clone was observed many times. Other DNA sequences in the same sample also yield this CDR3. V and J are TRBV6-4 and TRBJ2-2; D remains unclear. V was cut by 4 bases and J by 2 bases, with 5 bases left in between. The CDR3 loop spans 13 amino acids. The V gene's germline CDR1 is MRHNA and CDR2 SNTAGT. The chain's CDR3 is CASSAQNTGELFF. Written as DNA, the CDR3 is TGTGCCAGCAGTGCGCAAAACACCGGGGAGCTGTTTTTT.

The chain uses TRBV28 and TRBJ2-5, with 10 bases identical to TRBD1. Looked up from germline, CDR1 is MDHEN and CDR2 is SYDVKM. This CDR3 contains 19 residues. Trimming at V came to 0 bases and at J to 5 bases, leaving 15 bases not matched to a gene. The CDR3 sequence is CASSLWPGLRGQGDETQYF. In nucleotides, the CDR3 is TGTGCCAGCAGTTTATGGCCCGGGCTTCGAGGACAGGGGGACGAGACCCAGTACTTC.

The chain uses TRBV10-3 and TRBJ2-3; the D gene could be TRBD1 or TRBD2 (5 bases each). V was shortened by 0 bases and J by 5 bases, with 12 bases between the two germline ends. The CDR3 has 15 residues. Germline V lookup: CDR1 ENHRY, CDR2 SYGVKD. DNA for the CDR3: TGTGCCATCAGTGAGTCGAGGGGCTCGGGAGATACGCAGTATTTT. This gives the protein CAISESRGSGDTQYF.

The genes are TRBV19 and TRBJ1-2, with D uncertain. The germline gives CDR1 LNHDA, CDR2 SQIVND (reference sequence). The CDR3 extends over 15 amino acids. V was trimmed by 0 bases and J by 5 bases, leaving 13 bases between them. The CDR3 nucleotides read TGTGCCAGTAGTATAGAAGGAGGAAGAGGGTATGGCTACACCTTC. It codes for CASSIEGGRGYGYTF.

The rearrangement uses TRBV28 and TRBJ1-3, with D unclear. Germline values: CDR1 MDHEN, CDR2 SYDVKM. The CDR3 contains 16 residues. Deletions cut 2 bases from V and 4 bases from J, with 15 bases between. CDR3 bases: TGTGCCAGCAGTTTACGGGGAGGGCCGCGAGGAAACACCATATATTTT. Protein product: CASSLRGGPRGNTIYF.

This clone came up a few times. The V gene is TRBV4-2, the J gene TRBJ2-1, with 9 nucleotides matching TRBD2. The CDR3 runs 14 residues. Germline values: CDR1 LGHNA, CDR2 YNFKEQ. Unmatched junction bases numbered 8, after V lost 4 bases and J lost 10 bases. CDR3 DNA sequence: TGTGCCAGCAGCCCCGGACTAGCGCGAAACGAGCAGTTCTTC. It codes for CASSPGLARNEQFF.

The rearrangement links TRBV5-4 to TRBJ2-7; TRBD2 aligns across 8 bases. This CDR3 has 15 amino acids. V dropped 4 bases and J dropped 4; count of bases not matched to a gene: 10. Germline values: CDR1 SGHNT, CDR2 YYREEE (reference sequence). The CDR3 protein is CASSPSGSVMYEQYF. DNA for the CDR3: TGTGCCAGCAGCCCAAGCGGGAGTGTAATGTACGAGCAGTACTTC.

V gene TRBV11-2 combines with J gene TRBJ2-3; D perhaps matches TRBD2 (5 bases). The V and J ends lost 5 bases and 4 bases respectively, with 16 bases between them. CDR1 SGHAT and CDR2 FQNNGV come from the germline V gene. The CDR3 is made up of 15 amino acids. Written as DNA, the CDR3 is TGTGCCAGCAGCAACCCGGGAATCAGACCAGATACGCAGTATTTT. Translated: CASSNPGIRPDTQYF.

The V gene is TRBV2, the J gene TRBJ1-1; 10 bases are a match to TRBD1. Germline V gives CDR1 SNHLY, CDR2 FYNNEI. CDR3 size: 17 residues. Unmatched junction bases numbered 13, after V lost 5 bases and J lost 4 bases. The CDR3: CASSRRGTGAWTTEAFF. In DNA form, the CDR3 reads TGTGCCAGCAGTAGGAGGGGGACAGGGGCCTGGACCACTGAAGCTTTCTTT.

V is TRBV7-2 and J is TRBJ2-1; 10 bases map to TRBD2. Germline lookup yields CDR1 SGHTA and CDR2 FQGNSA. This CDR3 spans 14 amino acids. V was pared by 7 bases and J by 3 bases, with 3 bases of the junction left unmatched. The CDR3 nucleotides are TGTGCCAGCACCCGGACTAGCGGCTACAATGAGCAGTTCTTC. Protein product: CASTRTSGYNEQFF.

The genes are TRBV28 and TRBJ2-2; D is unclear. Deletions cut 3 bases from V and 3 bases from J, with 11 bases between. This CDR3 has 15 amino acids. The germline V gene has CDR1 MDHEN and CDR2 SYDVKM. CDR3: CASSFGSYHTGELFF. In DNA, the CDR3 is TGTGCCAGCAGTTTTGGGTCGTATCACACCGGGGAGCTGTTTTTT.

This chain uses TRBV18 with TRBJ2-2; D call uncertain. CDR1 KGHSH and CDR2 LQKENI come from the germline V gene. This CDR3 is 17 amino acids long. The V end was cut by 1 base, the J end by 0 bases, with 12 bases between. Here the CDR3 reads CASSPRTVLTNTGELFF. The CDR3 DNA is TGTGCCAGCTCACCACGGACCGTACTAACGAACACCGGGGAGCTGTTTTTT.

As for this clone: A read error is likely here: a far larger clone is one base away. The same CDR3 can be traced to other DNA sequences in this sample. The rearrangement uses TRBV5-1 and TRBJ2-2; tentatively, D is TRBD1 or TRBD2 (5 bases each). CDR1 SGHRS and CDR2 YFSETQ come from the germline V gene. The germline V and J ends were trimmed by 4 bases and 3 bases, with 10 bases remaining between them. This CDR3 is 14 amino acids long. In nucleotides, the CDR3 is TGCGCCAGCAGCCCCGGGACGGACACCGGGGAGCTGTTTTTT. This encodes CASSPGTDTGELFF.

This sequence joins TRBV28 and TRBJ1-5, with a possible D match to TRBD1 (6 bases). The germline gives CDR1 MDHEN, CDR2 SYDVKM. Trimming took off 5 bases at V and 0 bases at J, with 20 bases between the two ends. CDR3 length equals 18 residues. The CDR3 reads CASSAGAAASYSNQPQHF. The CDR3 coding sequence is TGTGCCAGCAGTGCAGGGGCCGCGGCCTCGTATAGCAATCAGCCCCAGCATTTT. Based on the CDR3 plus reference TRBV28 and TRBJ1-5, the full variable domain is DVKVTQSSRYLVKRTGEKVFLECVQDMDHENMFWYRQDPGLGLRLIYFSYDVKMKEKGDIPEGYSVSREKKERFSLILESASTNQTSMYLCASSAGAAASYSNQPQHFGDGTRLSIL.

For this clone: Other DNA sequences in this specimen translate into the identical CDR3. V and J are TRBV7-9 and TRBJ2-7, with 9 bases that match TRBD1. The CDR3 extends over 14 amino acids. V gave up 5 bases and J gave up 6 bases; unmatched junction bases: 8. From germline, CDR1 is SEHNR and CDR2 FQNEAQ (reference sequence). As DNA, the CDR3 is TGTGCCAGCAGCCCGGGACAGGGCGGTTTCGAGCAGTACTTC. It is translated as CASSPGQGGFEQYF.

The chain has TRBV28 and TRBJ1-1; tentatively, D is TRBD1 (6 bases). CDR1 MDHEN and CDR2 SYDVKM come from the germline V gene. This CDR3 region has 14 residues. V lost 4 bases and J lost 11, with 20 bases in between. The CDR3 loop reads CASSYQLGARIAFF. Here the CDR3 DNA reads TGTGCCAGCAGTTATCAACTGGGGGCGCGTATTGCTTTCTTT.

The V and J genes are TRBV28 and TRBJ1-1, with TRBD1 matching over 7 bases. Trimming removed 6 bases from V and 7 bases from J; junction bases left unmatched: 20. The germline CDR1 and CDR2 sequences are MDHEN and SYDVKM. There are 17 residues in the CDR3. The CDR3 region has the DNA TGTGCCAGCAGCACCCCAGGGGGGGGCAGGCGGTCCTTTGAAGCTTTCTTT. Protein: CASSTPGGGRRSFEAFF.

This sequence joins TRBV6-5 and TRBJ2-1; no definite D call. V lost 8 bases to trimming and J lost 6 bases, with 8 bases between them. Germline V gene lookup returns CDR1 MNHEY and CDR2 SVGAGI. This CDR3 spans 11 amino acids. The CDR3 DNA reads TGTGCCAGCGGAGACGGCAATGAGCAGTTCTTC. Translation gives CASGDGNEQFF.

This sequence joins TRBV11-2 and TRBJ2-1, with D possibly TRBD2 on 5 matching bases. Looked up from germline, CDR1 is SGHAT and CDR2 is FQNNGV. The V end lost 1 base, the J end lost 9 bases, and 22 bases lay between the germline ends. There are 17 residues in the CDR3. The CDR3 region is CASSLVMAGIGMSEQFF. For the CDR3, the DNA is TGTGCCAGCAGCTTAGTCATGGCCGGGATAGGGATGAGTGAGCAGTTCTTC.

CDR3 loop: CASSPALQGASYEQYF. CDR3 nucleotide sequence: TGCGCCAGCAGCCCTGCTTTGCAGGGGGCATCCTACGAGCAGTACTTC. The rearrangement joins TRBV4-1 to TRBJ2-7; 8 bases are shared with TRBD1. With V trimmed by 4 bases and J by 1 base, 9 bases remained unmatched. The germline V gene has CDR1 MGHRA and CDR2 YSYEKL. This CDR3 has 16 residues.

Points on this clone: Other DNA sequences from this sample encode an identical CDR3 as well. The chain links TRBV28 to TRBJ1-5; unclear D gene. Trimming removed 5 bases at V and 0 bases at J, with 8 bases between. From germline, CDR1 is MDHEN and CDR2 SYDVKM. This CDR3 contains 14 residues. This CDR3 is CASSLRYSNQPQHF. CDR3 nucleotides: TGTGCCAGCAGTCTCAGATATAGCAATCAGCCCCAGCATTTT.

This chain links TRBV5-1 with TRBJ2-1; no clear D. V was cut by 2 bases and J by 5 bases, with 14 bases left in between. CDR3 length: 15 residues. Germline CDR1 and CDR2: SGHRS and YFSETQ. As DNA, the CDR3 is TGCGCCAGCAGCTTTGTTGCGGATCCAAACAATGAGCAGTTCTTC. This translates into CASSFVADPNNEQFF.

V gene TRBV13 combines with J gene TRBJ1-3; no clear D gene. V was trimmed by 3 bases and J by 0 bases, leaving 12 bases between them. The CDR3 runs 16 residues. The germline CDR1 and CDR2 sequences are PRHDT and FYEKMQ (reference sequence). CDR3 residues: CASSFWAPVSGNTIYF. The CDR3 nucleotides are TGTGCCAGCAGCTTCTGGGCACCAGTCTCTGGAAACACCATATATTTT.

V usage is TRBV11-1 and J usage is TRBJ2-3; TRBD2 matches at 11 bases. With 4 bases clipped from V and 6 bases from J, the junction kept 6 bases outside the gene matches. Germline V gives CDR1 SGHAT, CDR2 FQDESV (reference sequence). This CDR3 comprises 15 residues. CDR3 amino acids: CASSYTSGSEDTQYF. In DNA, the CDR3 is TGTGCCAGCAGCTATACTAGCGGGAGTGAGGATACGCAGTATTTT.

The rearrangement uses TRBV29-1 and TRBJ2-2, with 10 bases identical to TRBD1. The junction had 9 bases not matched to a gene; V was cut back by 8 bases and J by 6 bases. Germline V gene sequence: CDR1 SQVTM, CDR2 ANQGSEA. There are 14 residues in the CDR3. The CDR3 here is CSRLGQGMSGELFF. For the CDR3, the DNA is TGCAGCCGTTTGGGACAGGGGATGTCCGGGGAGCTGTTTTTT.

This chain uses TRBV25-1 with TRBJ2-3; 7 positions agree with TRBD2. Germline V gene sequence: CDR1 MGHDK, CDR2 SYGVNS. J gave up 2 bases and V 3 bases, and 11 bases lay outside the gene matches. The CDR3 sequence is 17 residues long. DNA for the CDR3: TGTGCCAGCAGTGACAACTCGGCGGGAGCCGTCACAGATACGCAGTATTTT. Translation gives CASSDNSAGAVTDTQYF.

The V gene is TRBV11-2, the J gene TRBJ1-3; D is perhaps TRBD1 (5 bases). The CDR3 consists of 17 residues. Trimming cost V 5 bases and J 4 bases, with 21 bases left between them. Germline CDR1 and CDR2: SGHAT and FQNNGV. The CDR3 sequence: CASSPSLFNRGGNTIYF. CDR3 coding DNA: TGTGCCAGCAGCCCATCGCTTTTTAATCGGGGGGGAAACACCATATATTTT.

The chain has TRBV7-9 and TRBJ2-1; 7 positions agree with TRBD2. The germline V gene encodes CDR1 SEHNR and CDR2 FQNEAQ (reference sequence). J gave up 4 bases and V 5 bases, and 11 bases lay outside the gene matches. The length of the CDR3 is 16 residues. The CDR3 DNA is TGTGCCAGCAGCAAAATCCAGGGAGGGGAGTACAATGAGCAGTTCTTC. Translated, it gives CASSKIQGGEYNEQFF.